The 11 T cell receptor beta chains reported below all come from one sample, sequenced in a study of T cells in Graves' hyperthyroidism and ophthalmopathy. RNA transcripts served as the template for amplifying TCR beta CDR3 regions. HTBI primers were employed in a first-round RT-PCR of the TCR CDR3. TCRdb used MiXCR to reprocess the multiplex PCR reads, holding one entry per CDR3 protein. The table includes about 710,000 distinct CDR3 sequences, around 17% detected once. Material for sequencing was blood. The receptors come from a man between 18 and 35 years old with Graves' hyperthyroidism.

This clonotype has more than one count but fewer than ten. The chain recombines TRBV6-1 with TRBJ1-4, with D unclear. Germline V gene sequence: CDR1 MNHNS, CDR2 SASEGT. This CDR3 is 16 amino acids long. V dropped 0 bases and J dropped 0 bases, with 8 bases sitting between them. The CDR3 sequence is CASSEAMASTNEKLFF. The CDR3 bases are TGTGCCAGCAGTGAAGCAATGGCCTCAACTAATGAAAAACTGTTTTTT.

In this sample, this clonotype turned up a few times. The chain joins TRBV29-1 to TRBJ2-7, with D tentatively TRBD2 (5 bases). Germline values: CDR1 SQVTM, CDR2 ANQGSEA. The ends were cut back, 5 bases at V and 3 bases at J, with 14 bases in the middle. This CDR3 contains 13 residues. The CDR3 protein is CSVMRTDIYEQYF. The CDR3, as DNA: TGCAGCGTTATGAGGACTGACATCTACGAGCAGTACTTC.

V is TRBV4-1 and J is TRBJ1-6; D unresolved. This CDR3 is 15 amino acids long. Germline CDR1 and CDR2: MGHRA and YSYEKL. Trimming pared 1 base from V and 3 bases from J, leaving 7 bases between. Here the CDR3 reads CASSQGTIYNSPLHF. The CDR3 DNA reads TGCGCCAGCAGCCAAGGAACCATCTATAATTCACCCCTCCACTTT.

The sample holds a few counts of this clonotype. This rearrangement joins TRBV6-2 or TRBV6-3 to TRBJ2-2, with D unclear. V was shortened by 8 bases and J by 6 bases, with 19 bases between the two germline ends. Germline V gene sequence: CDR1 MNHEY, CDR2 SVGEGT. This CDR3 spans 15 amino acids. The CDR3 nucleotides are TGTGCCAGCGAGTTCGTGCCCCGAGTCGCCGGGGAGCTGTTTTTT. Translation: CASEFVPRVAGELFF.

This clonotype was seen many times. CDR3: CASSPSDSNTEAFF. Written as DNA, the CDR3 is TGTGCCAGCAGCCCGTCGGACAGCAACACTGAAGCTTTCTTT. The V gene is TRBV3-1, the J gene TRBJ1-1; perhaps TRBD1 as D (6 bases). The CDR3 consists of 14 residues. CDR1 is LGHDT, CDR2 YNNKEL, per germline (reference sequence). V lost 4 bases and J lost 2, with 11 bases in between.

V gene TRBV10-3 combines with J gene TRBJ2-5; a possible D gene is TRBD2 (5 bases). This CDR3 has 13 amino acids. The V end was cut by 3 bases, the J end by 5 bases, with 10 bases between. Germline V gene data show CDR1 as ENHRY and CDR2 as SYGVKD. The CDR3 bases are TGTGCCATCAGTGACGTGGAGGAGGAGACCCAGTACTTC. Translation gives CAISDVEEETQYF.

The genes are TRBV7-9 and TRBJ1-4, with a weak D call TRBD1 (5 bases). The germline V gene has CDR1 SEHNR and CDR2 FQNEAQ (reference sequence). V was trimmed by 1 base and J by 8 bases, leaving 11 bases between them. This CDR3 contains 14 residues. The CDR3 bases are TGTGCCAGCAGCTTAGAAGGACGGGGGGAAAAACTGTTTTTT. As protein: CASSLEGRGEKLFF.

A few counts support this clonotype. The chain carries TRBV28 and TRBJ2-7, with 8 bases identical to TRBD2. Losses at the gene ends were 6 bases for V and 7 bases for J; bases not matched to a gene: 11. From germline, CDR1 is MDHEN and CDR2 SYDVKM. This CDR3 is 14 amino acids long. CDR3 residues: CASSRGGVMWEQYF. DNA for the CDR3: TGTGCCAGCAGCCGGGGGGGGGTAATGTGGGAGCAGTACTTC.

V usage is TRBV9 and J usage is TRBJ2-1; TRBD2 is a possible D gene (6 bases). V lost 3 bases and J 4 bases, leaving 23 bases between the germline ends. This CDR3 is built from 18 residues. From germline, CDR1 is SGDLS and CDR2 YYNGEE. CDR3 protein: CASSARGGTGLAYNEQFF. In DNA form, the CDR3 reads TGTGCCAGCAGCGCCCGGGGTGGGACGGGACTGGCATACAATGAGCAGTTCTTC. Variable domain in full (rest from reference TRBV9 and TRBJ2-1): DSGVTQTPKHLITATGQRVTLRCSPRSGDLSVYWYQQSLDQGLQFLIQYYNGEERAKGNILERFSAQQFPDLHSELNLSSLELGDSALYFCASSARGGTGLAYNEQFFGPGTRLTVL.

The V gene is TRBV2, the J gene TRBJ2-5; perhaps TRBD1 as D (5 bases). Per the germline V gene, CDR1 is SNHLY and CDR2 is FYNNEI. The CDR3 extends over 13 amino acids. V gave up 6 bases and J gave up 4 bases, with 12 bases separating them. For the CDR3, the DNA is TGTGCCAGCAGAGACGACCAGGGAGAGACCCAGTACTTC. Its protein product is CASRDDQGETQYF.

The genes are TRBV7-3 and TRBJ2-7; TRBD1 matches 8 bases. This CDR3 has 16 residues. The trim removed 5 bases at V and 2 bases at J, leaving 11 bases unmatched. Germline V gene sequence: CDR1 SGHTA, CDR2 FQGTGA. The CDR3 coding sequence is TGTGCCAGCAGCCCGACGCCCGGGACAGGCGCCTACGAGCAGTACTTC. Protein product: CASSPTPGTGAYEQYF.